This T cell receptor (beta chain) appears in the sequencing data of a study of cytomegalovirus exposure and HLA in healthy donors. Study-wide points: Earlier findings revealed that most TCR beta V segments proved productive either about 87% or about 30% of the time. Beyond CMV serostatus, there was no information to go on about immune exposure.

PCR involved 60 Vbeta and 13 Jbeta primers. Libraries were prepared by immunoSEQ multiplex PCR; TCRdb keeps only in-frame clonotypes and omits some of them. The table lists about 63,000 clones, roughly 70% of them singletons, with roughly 23% in the top ten. Worth noting for this clone: Its antigen is unknown.

This CDR3 contains 19 residues. Germline CDR1 and CDR2: SGHDT and YYEEEE. The V and J ends lost 4 bases and 1 base, in that order; junction bases with no gene match: 14. The rearrangement joins TRBV5-6 to TRBJ1-3, with 10 nucleotides matching TRBD1. The sequence was obtained from a man aged 45-65 years in good health and CMV-seropositive. The specimen sequenced was PBMCs. CDR3 protein: CASSLSRDRGLVSGNTIYF. CDR3 DNA: TGTGCCAGCAGCCTGAGTCGGGACAGGGGTCTCGTTTCTGGAAACACCATATATTTT.